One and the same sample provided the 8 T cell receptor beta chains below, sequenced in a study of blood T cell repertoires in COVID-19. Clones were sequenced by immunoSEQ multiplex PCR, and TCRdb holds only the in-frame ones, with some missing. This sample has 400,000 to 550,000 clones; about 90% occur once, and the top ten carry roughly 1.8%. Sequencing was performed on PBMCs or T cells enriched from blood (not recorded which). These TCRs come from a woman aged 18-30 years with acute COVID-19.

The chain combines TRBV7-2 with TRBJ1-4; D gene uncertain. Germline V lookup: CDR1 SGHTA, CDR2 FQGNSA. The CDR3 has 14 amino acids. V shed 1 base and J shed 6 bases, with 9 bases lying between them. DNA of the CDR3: TGTGCCAGCAGCTTAGGGGGAGGAGATGAAAAACTGTTTTTT. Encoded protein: CASSLGGGDEKLFF.

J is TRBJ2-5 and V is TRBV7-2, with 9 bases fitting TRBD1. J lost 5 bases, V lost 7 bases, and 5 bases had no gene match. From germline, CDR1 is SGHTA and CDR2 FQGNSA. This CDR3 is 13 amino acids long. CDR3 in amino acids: CASTYGTGETQYF. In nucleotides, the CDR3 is TGTGCCAGCACCTACGGGACAGGGGAGACCCAGTACTTC.

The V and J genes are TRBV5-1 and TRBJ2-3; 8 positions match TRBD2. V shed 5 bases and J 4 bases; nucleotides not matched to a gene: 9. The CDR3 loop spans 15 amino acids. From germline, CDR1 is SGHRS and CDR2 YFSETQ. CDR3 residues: CASRSGTRGPDTQYF. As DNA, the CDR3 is TGCGCCAGCAGATCCGGGACTAGAGGTCCAGATACGCAGTATTTT. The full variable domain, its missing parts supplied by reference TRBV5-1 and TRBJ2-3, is KAGVTQTPRYLIKTRGQQVTLSCSPISGHRSVSWYQQTPGQGLQFLFEYFSETQRNKGNFPGRFSGRQFSNSRSEMNVSTLELGDSALYLCASRSGTRGPDTQYFGPGTRLTVL.

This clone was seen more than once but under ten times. Written as DNA, the CDR3 is TGCAGTGCTAAACAGGACTACGAGCAGTACTTC. It yields the protein CSAKQDYEQYF. The chain has TRBV20-1 and TRBJ2-7; possibly TRBD1 for D (5 bases). Germline V gives CDR1 DFQATT, CDR2 SNEGSKA (reference sequence). The CDR3 is 11 amino acids. The V gene lost 4 bases and the J gene lost 3 bases, with 7 bases spanning the gap.

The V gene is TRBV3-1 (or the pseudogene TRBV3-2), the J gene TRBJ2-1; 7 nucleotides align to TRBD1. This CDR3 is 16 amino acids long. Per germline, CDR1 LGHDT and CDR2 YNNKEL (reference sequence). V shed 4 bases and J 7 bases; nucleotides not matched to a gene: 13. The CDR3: CASSPNRQGPSNEQFF. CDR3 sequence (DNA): TGTGCCAGCAGCCCGAACCGACAGGGCCCATCAAATGAGCAGTTCTTC.

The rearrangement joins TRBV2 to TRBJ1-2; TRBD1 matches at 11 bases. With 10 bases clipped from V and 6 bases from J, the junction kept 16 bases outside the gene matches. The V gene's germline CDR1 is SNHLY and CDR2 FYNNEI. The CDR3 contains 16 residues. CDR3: CATLTGPRTGGNGYTF. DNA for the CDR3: TGTGCCACCCTGACGGGGCCACGGACAGGGGGCAATGGCTACACCTTC.

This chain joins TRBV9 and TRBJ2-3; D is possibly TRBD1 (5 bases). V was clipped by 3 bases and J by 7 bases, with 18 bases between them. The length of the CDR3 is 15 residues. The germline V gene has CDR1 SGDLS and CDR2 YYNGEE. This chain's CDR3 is CASSDQGANLNTQYF. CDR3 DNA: TGTGCCAGCAGCGATCAGGGTGCGAATCTTAATACGCAGTATTTT.

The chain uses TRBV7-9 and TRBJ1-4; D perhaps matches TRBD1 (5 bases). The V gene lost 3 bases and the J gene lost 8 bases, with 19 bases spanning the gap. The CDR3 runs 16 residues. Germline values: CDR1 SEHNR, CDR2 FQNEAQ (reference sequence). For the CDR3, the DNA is TGTGCCAGCAGCTTTTCGTTCGGGCAGACAGCCGAAAAACTGTTTTTT. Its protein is CASSFSFGQTAEKLFF.